The rows below give T cell receptor beta chains drawn from one sample of a study of T cell changes during pregnancy in multiple sclerosis. The data were produced by immunoSEQ multiplex PCR, yet TCRdb's version contains in-frame clones alone and is incomplete. The sample has about 76,000 clones; 85% to 95% are singletons. The source material was peripheral blood, sampled in the second trimester of pregnancy. Source of these receptors: a female donor with multiple sclerosis, enrolled in a pregnancy study. CDR3s include the opening cysteine and the closing phenylalanine or tryptophan. The order of the fields is J gene, clone size, V gene, D gene, CDR3 DNA, CDR3 protein. D genes are given only for firm matches. Only some rows state a clone size, as once, few, many or a class for expanded clones.

>TRBJ2-5|NA|TRBV6-1|NA
TGTGCCAGCAGAGAAAGGGAGAGCCACCAAGAGACCCAGTACTTC
CASRERESHQETQYF
>TRBJ2-6|NA|TRBV6-4|NA
TGTGCCAGCAGTGAAAGGGGCTCTGGGGCCAACGTCCTGACTTTC
CASSERGSGANVLTF
>TRBJ2-7|NA|TRBV2|NA
TGTGCCAGCAGTGAATACCCTAGCAACCTCCACTACGAGCAGTACTTC
CASSEYPSNLHYEQYF
>TRBJ1-1|NA|TRBV5-1|NA
TGCGCCAGCTCCGGGGGGGATCACGCTTTCTTT
CASSGGDHAFF
>TRBJ2-2|NA|TRBV19|TRBD1
TGTGCCAGTAGTCCCGGGACAGGGGGCATTAACACCGGGGAGCTGTTTTTT
CASSPGTGGINTGELFF
>TRBJ2-5|once|TRBV7-9|NA
TGTGCCAGCAGGCCAACCCGGGACAAAGAGACCCAGTACTTC
CASRPTRDKETQYF
>TRBJ2-5|NA|TRBV18|TRBD2
TGTGCCAGCTCACCCCTACTAGCGGGGCAAGAGACCCAGTACTTC
CASSPLLAGQETQYF
>TRBJ1-4|NA|TRBV9|TRBD1
TGTGCCAGCAGCCCTTCGACAGGGGGATCAACTAATGAAAAACTGTTTTTT
CASSPSTGGSTNEKLFF
>TRBJ2-2|NA|TRBV19|TRBD2
TGTGCCAGTAGTGTACTAGCGGGGGTAAACACCGGGGAGCTGTTTTTT
CASSVLAGVNTGELFF
>TRBJ1-6|NA|TRBV27|TRBD1
TGTGCCAGCAGTTTAGAAGGACAGGGCTCCTATAATTCACCCCTCCACTTT
CASSLEGQGSYNSPLHF
>TRBJ2-5|NA|TRBV5-1|NA
TGCGCCAGCAGCTTGGGTGGTGGACAGGGAGGGCAAGAGACCCAGTACTTC
CASSLGGGQGGQETQYF
>TRBJ2-5|NA|TRBV6-1|TRBD2
TGTGCCAGCAGTGAAGGCACTAGCGGGGGGGCCGGGGAGACCCAGTACTTC
CASSEGTSGGAGETQYF
>TRBJ1-2|NA|TRBV6-5|NA
TGTGCCAGCAGTTATCAGGCCGACCTATGGTATGGCTACACCTTC
CASSYQADLWYGYTF
>TRBJ2-3|NA|TRBV29-1|NA
TGCAGCGTTGCCGGCTTGAGACTTGGGTTCACAGATACGCAGTATTTT
CSVAGLRLGFTDTQYF
>TRBJ1-4|once|TRBV7-9|NA
TGTGCCAGCAGCTTGAGGCCCGGGGATGAAAAACTGTTTTTT
CASSLRPGDEKLFF
>TRBJ2-1|NA|TRBV11-1|NA
TGTGCCTCTCAGCCCCCACGTGGAGGGCAGTTCTTC
CASQPPRGGQFF
>TRBJ2-7|NA|TRBV7-9|TRBD1
TGTGCCAGCAGCGGCCAGGGGACAGGTATCCACGAGCAGTACTTC
CASSGQGTGIHEQYF
>TRBJ2-1|NA|TRBV27|TRBD2
TGTGCCAGCAGTTTATATGCGGGGGGGCCGGTCAATGAGCAGTTCTTC
CASSLYAGGPVNEQFF
>TRBJ1-1|NA|TRBV25-1|NA
TGTGCCAGCAGTGAATTGTTAACGGTGGCGGGGGCTGAAGCTTTCTTT
CASSELLTVAGAEAFF
>TRBJ2-3|NA|TRBV6-1|NA
TGTGCCAGCAGTCGGGGTGTTGAGACAGATACGCAGTATTTT
CASSRGVETDTQYF
>TRBJ2-2|NA|TRBV11-2|NA
TGTGCCAGCAGCTTCATACCAGGATTGAACACCGGGGAGCTGTTTTTT
CASSFIPGLNTGELFF
>TRBJ1-4|NA|TRBV5-1|NA
TGCGCCAGCAGCTTGGCTGGCCCAGCTAATGAAAAACTGTTTTTT
CASSLAGPANEKLFF
>TRBJ2-5|NA|TRBV4-2|NA
TGTGCCAGCAGCCAAGATCGGACAGTTGACGGACAAGAGACCCAGTACTTC
CASSQDRTVDGQETQYF
>TRBJ1-5|NA|TRBV18|NA
TGTGCCAGCTCACCACACCCGCCGGGATCAAATCAGCCCCAGCATTTT
CASSPHPPGSNQPQHF
>TRBJ1-2|NA|TRBV19|NA
TGTGCCAGTAGTACCCGGAAGGGGCTAGGCTACACCTTC
CASSTRKGLGYTF
>TRBJ2-1|once|TRBV6-1|TRBD1
TGTGCCAGCAGAGATGGACAGGGTAATTTCAATGAGCAGTTCTTC
CASRDGQGNFNEQFF
>TRBJ1-5|NA|TRBV25-1|NA
TGTGCCAGCCGTCGTAATAGCAATCAGCCCCAGCATTTT
CASRRNSNQPQHF
>TRBJ2-7|NA|TRBV5-6|NA
TGTGCCAGCAGCTTGGTAGGGGATTGGGGCTACGAGCAGTACTTC
CASSLVGDWGYEQYF
>TRBJ2-3|NA|TRBV6-5|TRBD2
TGTGCCAGCGGCGGGGGGGCCGTAGATACGCAGTATTTT
CASGGGAVDTQYF
>TRBJ1-2|NA|TRBV29-1|NA
TGCAGCGTTGAAAATCCGGGGTTAGGGGGCTACACCTTC
CSVENPGLGGYTF
>TRBJ2-1|NA|TRBV29-1|TRBD2
TGCAGCGTTTATCGGAGAGCGGGATTATACAATGAGCAGTTCTTC
CSVYRRAGLYNEQFF
>TRBJ2-7|NA|TRBV29-1|NA
TGCAGCGTGACAAGTAGCTCCTACGAGCAGTACTTC
CSVTSSSYEQYF
>TRBJ1-3|NA|TRBV15|TRBD1
TGTGCCACCAGCAAAGGACAGGTCTCTGGAAACACCATATATTTT
CATSKGQVSGNTIYF
>TRBJ2-7|NA|TRBV5-4|TRBD1
TGTGCCAGCAGCTACGGGACAGTCTCCTACGAGCAGTACTTC
CASSYGTVSYEQYF
>TRBJ2-1|NA|TRBV27|TRBD1
TGTGCCAGCAGCAGACCAAGGACAGGGGACTACAATGAGCAGTTCTTC
CASSRPRTGDYNEQFF